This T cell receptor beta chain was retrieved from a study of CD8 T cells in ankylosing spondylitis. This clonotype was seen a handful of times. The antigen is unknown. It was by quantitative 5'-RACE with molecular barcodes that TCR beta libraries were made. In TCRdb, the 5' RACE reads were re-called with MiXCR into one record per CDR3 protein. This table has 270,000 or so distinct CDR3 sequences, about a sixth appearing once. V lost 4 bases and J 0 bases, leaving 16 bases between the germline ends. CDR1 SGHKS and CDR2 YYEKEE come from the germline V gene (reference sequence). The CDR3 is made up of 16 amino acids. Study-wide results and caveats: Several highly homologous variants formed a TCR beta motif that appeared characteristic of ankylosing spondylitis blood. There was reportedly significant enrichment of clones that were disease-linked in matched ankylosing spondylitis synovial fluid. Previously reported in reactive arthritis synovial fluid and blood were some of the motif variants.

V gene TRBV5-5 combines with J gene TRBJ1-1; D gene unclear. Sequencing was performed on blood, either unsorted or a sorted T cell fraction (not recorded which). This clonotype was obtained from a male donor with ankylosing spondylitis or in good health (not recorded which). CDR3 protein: CASSPNDIDLNTEAFF. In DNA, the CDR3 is TGTGCCAGCAGCCCGAACGACATAGACTTGAACACTGAAGCTTTCTTT.